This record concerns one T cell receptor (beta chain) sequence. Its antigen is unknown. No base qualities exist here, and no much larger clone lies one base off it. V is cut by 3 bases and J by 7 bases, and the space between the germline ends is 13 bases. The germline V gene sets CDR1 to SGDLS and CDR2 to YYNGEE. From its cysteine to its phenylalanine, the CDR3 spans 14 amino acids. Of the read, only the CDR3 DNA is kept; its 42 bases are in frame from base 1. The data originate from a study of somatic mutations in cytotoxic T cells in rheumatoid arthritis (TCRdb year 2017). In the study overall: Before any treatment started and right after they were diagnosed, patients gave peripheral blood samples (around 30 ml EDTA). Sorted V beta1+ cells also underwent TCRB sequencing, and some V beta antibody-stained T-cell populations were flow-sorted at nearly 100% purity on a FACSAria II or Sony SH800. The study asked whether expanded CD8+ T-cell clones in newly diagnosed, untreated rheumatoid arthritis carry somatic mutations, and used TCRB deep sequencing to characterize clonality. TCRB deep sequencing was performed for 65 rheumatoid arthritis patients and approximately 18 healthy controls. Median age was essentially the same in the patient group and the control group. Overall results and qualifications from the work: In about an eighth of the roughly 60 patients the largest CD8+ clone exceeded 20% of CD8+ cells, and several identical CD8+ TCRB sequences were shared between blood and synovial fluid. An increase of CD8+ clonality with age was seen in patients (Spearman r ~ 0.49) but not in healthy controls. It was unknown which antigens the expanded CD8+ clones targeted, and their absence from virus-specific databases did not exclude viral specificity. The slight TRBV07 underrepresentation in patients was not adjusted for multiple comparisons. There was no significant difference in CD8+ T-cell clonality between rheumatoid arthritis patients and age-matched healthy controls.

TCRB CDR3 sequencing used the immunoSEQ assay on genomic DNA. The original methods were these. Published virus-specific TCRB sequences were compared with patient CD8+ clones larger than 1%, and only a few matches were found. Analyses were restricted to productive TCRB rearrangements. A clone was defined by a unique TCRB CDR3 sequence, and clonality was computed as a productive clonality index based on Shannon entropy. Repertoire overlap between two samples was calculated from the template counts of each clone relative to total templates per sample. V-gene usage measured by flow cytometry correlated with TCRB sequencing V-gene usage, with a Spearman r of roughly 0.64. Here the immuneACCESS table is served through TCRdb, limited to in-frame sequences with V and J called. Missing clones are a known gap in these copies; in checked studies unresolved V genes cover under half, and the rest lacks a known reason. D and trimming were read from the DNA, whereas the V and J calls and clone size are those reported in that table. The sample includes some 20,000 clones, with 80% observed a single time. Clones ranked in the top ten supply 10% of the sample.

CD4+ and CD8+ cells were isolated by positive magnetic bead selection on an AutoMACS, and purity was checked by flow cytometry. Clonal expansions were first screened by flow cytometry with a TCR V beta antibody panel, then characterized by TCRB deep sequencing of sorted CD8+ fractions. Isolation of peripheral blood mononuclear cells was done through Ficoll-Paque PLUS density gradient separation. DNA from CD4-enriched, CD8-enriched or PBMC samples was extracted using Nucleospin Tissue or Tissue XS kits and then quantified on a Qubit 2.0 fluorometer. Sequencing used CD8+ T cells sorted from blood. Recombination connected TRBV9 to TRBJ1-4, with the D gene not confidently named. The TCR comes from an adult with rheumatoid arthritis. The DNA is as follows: TGTGCCAGCAGCGCTTACATAAAAAGTGAAAAACTGTTTTTT. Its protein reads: CASSAYIKSEKLFF. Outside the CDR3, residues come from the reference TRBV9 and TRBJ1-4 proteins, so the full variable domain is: DSGVTQTPKHLITATGQRVTLRCSPRSGDLSVYWYQQSLDQGLQFLIQYYNGEERAKGNILERFSAQQFPDLHSELNLSSLELGDSALYFCASSAYIKSEKLFFGSGTQLSVL.